Here is one T cell receptor (beta chain) with its context. Its antigen is currently unknown. The method was immunoSEQ multiplex PCR; TCRdb's version includes in-frame clones alone and lacks a portion of them. The sample records about 20,000 clones, around 72% being singletons. These data originate in a study of OX40 agonist ivuxolimab in advanced cancers. The study, taken as a whole, reports: Patients who responded partially at 0.1-3.0 mg/kg showed clonal expansion ranking among the lowest. In the 0.1 to 3.0 mg/kg range, CD4+ and CD8+ blood T cells had expanded clonally by week 6. Averaged across samples, CD8+ T cells carried more expanded clones than CD4+ did. Antigens targeted by the expanded peripheral T cells were not determined.

Trimming stripped 5 bases from V and 6 bases from J, with 16 bases between. CDR1 is LNHDA and CDR2 is SQIVND in the germline V gene (reference sequence). This CDR3 spans 15 amino acids. The receptor was isolated from an adult with an advanced solid tumor such as melanoma, head and neck, liver or kidney cancer. The rearrangement links TRBV19 to TRBJ2-2, with D hard to call. This material consisted of CD4+ or CD8+ T cells sorted from blood, taken in a trial of the OX40 agonist ivuxolimab. CDR3 sequence reads: CASSVVTTGSGELFF. The CDR3, as DNA: TGTGCCAGTAGTGTCGTGACGACTGGCTCCGGGGAGCTGTTTTTT. Using reference TRBV19 and TRBJ2-2 for the parts outside the CDR3, the full variable domain is DGGITQSPKYLFRKEGQNVTLSCEQNLNHDAMYWYRQDPGQGLRLIYYSQIVNDFQKGDIAEGYSVSREKKESFPLTVTSAQKNPTAFYLCASSVVTTGSGELFFGEGSRLTVL.